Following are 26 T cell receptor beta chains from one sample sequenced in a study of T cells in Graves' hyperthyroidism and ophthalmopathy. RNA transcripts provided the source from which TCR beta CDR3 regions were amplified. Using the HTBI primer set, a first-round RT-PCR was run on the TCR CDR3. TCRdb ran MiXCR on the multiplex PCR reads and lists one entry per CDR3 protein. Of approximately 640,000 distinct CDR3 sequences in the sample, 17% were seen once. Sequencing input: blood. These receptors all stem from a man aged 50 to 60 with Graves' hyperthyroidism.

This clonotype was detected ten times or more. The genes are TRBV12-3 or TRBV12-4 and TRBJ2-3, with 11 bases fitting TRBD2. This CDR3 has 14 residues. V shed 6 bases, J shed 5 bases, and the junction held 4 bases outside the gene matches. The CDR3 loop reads CASSLAGGLDTQYF. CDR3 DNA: TGTGCCAGCAGCCTAGCGGGAGGATTAGATACGCAGTATTTT.

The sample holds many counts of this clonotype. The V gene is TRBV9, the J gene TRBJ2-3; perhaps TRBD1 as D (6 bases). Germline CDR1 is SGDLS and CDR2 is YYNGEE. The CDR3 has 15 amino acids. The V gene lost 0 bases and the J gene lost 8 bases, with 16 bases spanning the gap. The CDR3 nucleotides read TGTGCCAGCAGCGTAGCCCCAGGGGACGCCGGTACGCAGTATTTT. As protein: CASSVAPGDAGTQYF.

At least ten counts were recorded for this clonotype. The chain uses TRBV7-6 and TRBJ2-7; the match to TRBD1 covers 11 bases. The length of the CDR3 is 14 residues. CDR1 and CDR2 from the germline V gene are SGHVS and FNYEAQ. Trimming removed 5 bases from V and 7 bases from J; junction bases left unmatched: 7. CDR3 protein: CASSHRDRGTEQYF. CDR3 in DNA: TGTGCCAGCAGCCACCGGGACAGGGGGACTGAGCAGTACTTC.

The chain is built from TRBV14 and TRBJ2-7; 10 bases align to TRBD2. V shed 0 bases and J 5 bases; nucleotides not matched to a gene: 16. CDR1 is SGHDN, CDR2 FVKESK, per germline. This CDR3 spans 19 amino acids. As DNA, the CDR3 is TGTGCCAGCAGCCAAGATGGTTGGCTAGCGGGAGCCAAGTTCAACGAGCAGTACTTC. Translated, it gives CASSQDGWLAGAKFNEQYF.

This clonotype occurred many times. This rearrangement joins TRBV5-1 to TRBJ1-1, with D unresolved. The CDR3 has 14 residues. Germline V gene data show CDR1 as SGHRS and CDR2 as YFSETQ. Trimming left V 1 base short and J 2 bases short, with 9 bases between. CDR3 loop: CASSLITSNTEAFF. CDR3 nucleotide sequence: TGCGCCAGCAGCTTGATTACCAGCAACACTGAAGCTTTCTTT.

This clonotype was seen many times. CDR3 sequence reads: CASRQQLYEQYF. The CDR3 DNA reads TGTGCCAGCAGACAACAGCTGTACGAGCAGTACTTC. The gene calls are TRBV28 and TRBJ2-7; unclear D gene. The germline V gene has CDR1 MDHEN and CDR2 SYDVKM. Trimming pared 6 bases from V and 4 bases from J, leaving 10 bases between. CDR3 length equals 12 residues.

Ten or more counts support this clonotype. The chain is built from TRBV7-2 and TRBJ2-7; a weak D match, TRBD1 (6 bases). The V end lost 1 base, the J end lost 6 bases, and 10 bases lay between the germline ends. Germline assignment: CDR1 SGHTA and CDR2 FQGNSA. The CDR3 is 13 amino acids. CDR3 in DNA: TGTGCCAGCAGCTTAGGGGGACACCTCGAGCAGTACTTC. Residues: CASSLGGHLEQYF.

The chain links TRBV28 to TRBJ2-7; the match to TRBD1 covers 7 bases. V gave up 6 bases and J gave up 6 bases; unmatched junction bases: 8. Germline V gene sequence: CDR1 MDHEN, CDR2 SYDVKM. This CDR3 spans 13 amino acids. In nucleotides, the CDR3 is TGTGCCAGCAGAAGACAGGGTGGTTTCGAGCAGTACTTC. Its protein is CASRRQGGFEQYF.

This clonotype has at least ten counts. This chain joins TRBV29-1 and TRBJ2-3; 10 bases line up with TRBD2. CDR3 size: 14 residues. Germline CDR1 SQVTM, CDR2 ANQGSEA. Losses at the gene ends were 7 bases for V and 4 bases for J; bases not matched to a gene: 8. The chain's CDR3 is CSGSLAGVADTQYF. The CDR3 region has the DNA TGCAGCGGGAGTCTAGCGGGAGTAGCAGATACGCAGTATTTT.

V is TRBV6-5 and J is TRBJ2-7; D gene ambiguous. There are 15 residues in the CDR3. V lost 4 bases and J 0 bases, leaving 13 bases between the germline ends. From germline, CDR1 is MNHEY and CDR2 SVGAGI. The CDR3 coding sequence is TGTGCCAGCAGTTTTGGCAGACCCAGCTCCTACGAGCAGTACTTC. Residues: CASSFGRPSSYEQYF.

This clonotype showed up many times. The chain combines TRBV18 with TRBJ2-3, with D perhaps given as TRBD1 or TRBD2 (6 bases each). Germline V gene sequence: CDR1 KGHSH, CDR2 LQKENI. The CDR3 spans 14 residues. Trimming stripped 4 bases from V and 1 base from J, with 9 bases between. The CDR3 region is CASSRGAGTDTQYF. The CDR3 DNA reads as TGTGCCAGCTCACGGGGGGCCGGCACAGATACGCAGTATTTT.

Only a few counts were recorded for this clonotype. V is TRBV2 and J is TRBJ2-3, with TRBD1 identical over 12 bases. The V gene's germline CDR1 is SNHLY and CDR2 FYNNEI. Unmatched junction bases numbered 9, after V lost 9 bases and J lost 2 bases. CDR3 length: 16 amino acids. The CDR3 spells CASAGTGGLDTDTQYF. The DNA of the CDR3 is TGTGCCAGTGCCGGGACAGGGGGCTTAGACACAGATACGCAGTATTTT.

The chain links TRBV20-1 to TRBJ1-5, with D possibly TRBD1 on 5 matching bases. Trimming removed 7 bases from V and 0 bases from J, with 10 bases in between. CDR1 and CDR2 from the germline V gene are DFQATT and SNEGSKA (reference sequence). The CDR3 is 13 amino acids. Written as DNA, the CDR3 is TGCAGTGTCCAGACAGATAGCAATCAGCCCCAGCATTTT. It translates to CSVQTDSNQPQHF.

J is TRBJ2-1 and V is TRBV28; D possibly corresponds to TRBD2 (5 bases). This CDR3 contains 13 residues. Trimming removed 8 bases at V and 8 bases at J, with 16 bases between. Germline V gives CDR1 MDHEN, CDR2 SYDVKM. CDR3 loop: CASGGGVSHEQFF. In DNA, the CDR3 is TGTGCCAGCGGAGGTGGGGTAAGCCATGAGCAGTTCTTC.

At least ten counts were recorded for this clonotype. The chain's CDR3 is CASSLDRAVDIQYF. For the CDR3, the DNA is TGTGCCAGCAGCTTAGATAGGGCAGTGGACATTCAGTACTTC. V and J are TRBV11-2 and TRBJ2-4; D is ambiguous. Between the trimmed V and J ends, which lost 0 bases and 8 bases, there was a span of 11 bases. CDR3 size: 14 residues. Germline-derived CDR1 and CDR2 are SGHAT and FQNNGV.

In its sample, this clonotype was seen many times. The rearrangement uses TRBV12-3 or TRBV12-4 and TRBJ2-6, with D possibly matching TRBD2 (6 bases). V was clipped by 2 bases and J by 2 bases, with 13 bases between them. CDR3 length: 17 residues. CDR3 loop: CASSLNMGGTGANVLTF. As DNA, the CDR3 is TGTGCCAGCAGTTTAAATATGGGGGGTACTGGGGCCAACGTCCTGACTTTC.

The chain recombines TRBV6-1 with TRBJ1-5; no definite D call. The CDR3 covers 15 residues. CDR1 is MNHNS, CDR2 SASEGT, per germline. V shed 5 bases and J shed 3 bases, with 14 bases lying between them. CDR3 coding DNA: TGTGCCAGCAGTCTTCGGGGAGGGTTCAATCAGCCCCAGCATTTT. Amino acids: CASSLRGGFNQPQHF.

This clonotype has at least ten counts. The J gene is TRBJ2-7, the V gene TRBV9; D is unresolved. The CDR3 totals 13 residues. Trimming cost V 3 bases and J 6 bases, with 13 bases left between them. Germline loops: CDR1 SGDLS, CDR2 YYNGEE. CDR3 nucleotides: TGTGCCAGCAGCGATACGGGTGGGCTCGAGCAGTACTTC. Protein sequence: CASSDTGGLEQYF.

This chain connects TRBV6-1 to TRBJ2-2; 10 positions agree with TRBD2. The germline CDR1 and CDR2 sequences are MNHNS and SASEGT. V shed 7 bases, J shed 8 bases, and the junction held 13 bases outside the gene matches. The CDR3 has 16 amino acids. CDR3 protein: CASKPRLAGETGELFF. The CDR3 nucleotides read TGTGCCAGCAAACCCAGGCTAGCGGGAGAAACGGGGGAGCTGTTTTTT.

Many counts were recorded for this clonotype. CDR3 nucleotide sequence: TGTGCCAGCAGTTTCGGCGGGAGTTTCTACGAGCAGTACTTC. Translated, it gives CASSFGGSFYEQYF. This rearrangement joins TRBV28 to TRBJ2-7, with 7 bases fitting TRBD2. The V segment lost 3 bases and the J segment 3 bases; nucleotides outside the gene matches: 5. The germline V gene has CDR1 MDHEN and CDR2 SYDVKM. This CDR3 is 14 amino acids long. The entire variable domain, with the rest obtained from reference TRBV28 and TRBJ2-7, is as follows: DVKVTQSSRYLVKRTGEKVFLECVQDMDHENMFWYRQDPGLGLRLIYFSYDVKMKEKGDIPEGYSVSREKKERFSLILESASTNQTSMYLCASSFGGSFYEQYFGPGTRLTVT.

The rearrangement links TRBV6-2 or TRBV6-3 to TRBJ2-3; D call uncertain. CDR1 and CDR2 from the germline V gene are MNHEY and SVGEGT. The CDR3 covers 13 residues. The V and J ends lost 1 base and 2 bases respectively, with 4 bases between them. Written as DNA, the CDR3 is TGTGCCAGCAGTTACTACCTCACAGATACGCAGTATTTT. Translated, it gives CASSYYLTDTQYF.

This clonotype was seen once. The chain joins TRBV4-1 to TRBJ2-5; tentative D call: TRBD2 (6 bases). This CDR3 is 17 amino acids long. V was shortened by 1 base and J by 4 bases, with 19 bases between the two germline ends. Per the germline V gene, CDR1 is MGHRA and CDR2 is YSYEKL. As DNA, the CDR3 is TGCGCCAGCAGCCAAGGGGCCGGGGGAGGTGGTGGAGAGACCCAGTACTTC. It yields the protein CASSQGAGGGGGETQYF.

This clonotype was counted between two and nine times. CDR3 in amino acids: CASSSASAGAHNEQFF. CDR3 DNA sequence: TGTGCCAGCAGTTCTGCTAGCGCGGGAGCCCACAATGAGCAGTTCTTC. The chain combines TRBV28 with TRBJ2-1; TRBD2 matches 7 bases. Per germline, CDR1 MDHEN and CDR2 SYDVKM. This CDR3 contains 16 residues. After removal of 4 bases from V and 5 bases from J, the junction contained 11 bases not matched to a gene.

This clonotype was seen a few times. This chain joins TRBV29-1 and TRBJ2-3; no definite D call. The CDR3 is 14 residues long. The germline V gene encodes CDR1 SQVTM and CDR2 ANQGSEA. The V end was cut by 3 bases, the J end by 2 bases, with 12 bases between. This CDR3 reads CSVEGRYYTDTQYF. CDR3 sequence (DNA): TGCAGCGTTGAGGGCAGATATTACACAGATACGCAGTATTTT.

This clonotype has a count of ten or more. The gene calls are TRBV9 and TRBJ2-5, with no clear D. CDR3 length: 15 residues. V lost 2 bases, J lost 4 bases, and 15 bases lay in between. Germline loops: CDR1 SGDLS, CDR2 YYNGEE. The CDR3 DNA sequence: TGTGCCAGCAGCGTCCGGGCTCCTTTGGGAGAGACCCAGTACTTC. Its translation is CASSVRAPLGETQYF.

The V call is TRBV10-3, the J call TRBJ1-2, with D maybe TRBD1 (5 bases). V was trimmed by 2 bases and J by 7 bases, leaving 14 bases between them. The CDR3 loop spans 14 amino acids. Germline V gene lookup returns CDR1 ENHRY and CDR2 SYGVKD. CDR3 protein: CAISEAGPSAGYTF. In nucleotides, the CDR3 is TGTGCCATCAGTGAGGCGGGGCCTTCGGCTGGCTACACCTTC.